This T cell receptor (beta chain) was captured by sequencing in a study of shared clonotypes between healthy human individuals (dated by TCRdb to about 2020). Looking at the study overall: The cohort comprised a couple of women and a few men aged 18 to 49 years. To estimate repertoire size and how much clonotypes are shared between individuals, the study performed deep sequencing of blood TCR repertoires from about 5 healthy adults. Libraries were prepared and TCR repertoires were sequenced by different laboratories using diverse techniques, in order to increase sequencing depth and limit assay-specific biases. Each donor's leukapheresis produced roughly between roughly 0.94 and 9.5 billion PBMCs.

Trimming takes 0 bases off V and 0 bases off J; junction bases not matched to a gene: 9. The CDR3, from cysteine to phenylalanine, totals 18 residues. Just the 54-base CDR3 DNA is kept, in frame starting at base 1. Per the germline V gene, LGHNA is the CDR1 and YSLEER is the CDR2. Donors were healthy HIV-negative adults with no recently reported acute infections or vaccinations. Every donor was a Caucasian adult residing in Nashville, Tennessee, USA. For unsorted samples, about 90 million PBMCs were counted, and genomic DNA was extracted using the QIAamp DNA Blood Mini kit. Blood was collected by leukapheresis, and PBMCs were isolated by Ficoll-Histopaque density gradient centrifugation and then cryopreserved in liquid nitrogen vapor phase. TCR CDR3 regions were amplified from genomic DNA by multiplex PCR using the deep immunoSEQ assay. Genomic DNA extracted from each cell subset was distributed evenly over all wells of several immunoSEQ 96-well plates, and each plate served as one replicate. For unsorted PBMC, roughly 330 ng genomic DNA, equal to 25,000 to 35,000 T cell genomes, was loaded into each replicate PCR. Ten immunoSEQ deep assay plates were used to sequence the unsorted PBMC genomic DNA. The purified libraries were quantified using a Qubit 3.0 fluorometer, sized with a Bioanalyzer 2100, and then quantified again using the KAPA Library Quantification kit. Each immunoSEQ 96-well plate was sequenced on its own single-read 150-cycle Illumina NextSeq 550 flow cell. The study's processing was this. The immunoSEQ output contained only junctional sequences without quality scores, so filtering could not match that applied to full-length reads. To assign V/J genes and CDR3, sequences were annotated using PyIR, a Python wrapper for IgBLAST v1.9, with IMGT germline references. Reads were filtered out if the reads had weak V/J assignments (E-value above 1e-6), no CDR3, stop codons, out-of-frame junctions, or ambiguous translated residues. V3J clonotypes were defined as sequences sharing an identical inferred V gene, J gene, and CDR3 amino acid sequence. Percentage overlap between repertoires was computed as shared unique clonotypes divided by the size of the smaller repertoire. Richness of each repertoire was evaluated using RTK rarefaction, the Chao1 estimator, and Recon v2.1 estimates of unobserved clonotypes. TCRdb carries this immuneACCESS record with in-frame sequences only. Its versions omit some clonotypes, under half of them owing to an unresolved V gene in the studies checked, with the rest unexplained. V and J calls and clone size follow that table, whereas D and trimming were derived from the DNA. A total of about 470,000 clones appear in this sample, 79% of them only once. Roughly 13% of the sample lies in the top ten.

As regards this clone: It has no known antigen specificity. No clone much larger than this one lies a single base away; base qualities are absent.

Results the study describes overall, beyond this receptor: Pairwise subsampling led to the expectation that sequencing depth would affect the degree of clonotype sharing among donors. Sampling was restricted to blood, and TCR repertoires in tissues likely differ from the TCR repertoires found in blood. The small number of donors limited the genetic and exposure-history diversity represented.

This chain is built from TRBV4-3 and TRBJ2-3; 7 junctional bases match TRBD2. Sequenced material: PBMCs. The clonotype was recovered from a woman in her 40s in good health. Some clones in this sample may be carry-over from other donors' samples. The bases are TGCGCCAGCAGCCAAGATATCGGGGATAGCGGGAGCACAGATACGCAGTATTTT. This translates into CASSQDIGDSGSTDTQYF.